This TCR beta chain was identified in a study of glioma-infiltrating T cells. This clonotype was found many times. The J segment lost 0 bases and the V segment lost 4 bases, leaving 6 bases of the junction unmatched. The germline gives CDR1 SQVTM, CDR2 ANQGSEA. CDR3 length equals 14 residues. Amplification of TCR alpha and beta CDR3 regions from RNA used iRepertoire nested multiplex PCR. Each CDR3 protein gets one entry after TCRdb re-called the multiplex PCR reads with MiXCR. Of some 93,000 distinct CDR3 sequences in the sample, roughly 37% were seen once. V usage is TRBV29-1 and J usage is TRBJ2-7; 7 nucleotides agree with TRBD2. The TCR sequence derives from a human donor with low-grade glioma or glioblastoma, undergoing nonglioma brain surgery, or in good health (not recorded which). The sequenced sample was glioma tissue, nonneoplastic brain tissue, or PBMCs (not recorded which). CDR3 protein: CSVGSGGSSYEQYF. CDR3 coding DNA: TGCAGCGTTGGTAGTGGCGGGAGCTCCTACGAGCAGTACTTC.